The 9 T cell receptor beta chains listed next were all sequenced from one sample in a study of CD8 T cells in Susac syndrome. RNA totalling roughly 0.45 to 1 ug underwent reverse transcription with random hexamers. TCRdb recomputed calls from the immunoSEQ multiplex PCR reads with MiXCR, one row per CDR3 protein. The table records around 170,000 distinct CDR3 sequences, roughly 95% of them present only once. The sequenced material came from CD4+ T cells from PBMCs. Receptor source: a human donor with Susac syndrome.

This clonotype was seen just once. The V gene is TRBV20-1, the J gene TRBJ2-3; D call uncertain. CDR3 length equals 15 residues. Trimming removed 3 bases from V and 1 base from J, with 14 bases in between. Germline CDR1 DFQATT, CDR2 SNEGSKA (reference sequence). CDR3 nucleotides: TGCAGTGCTAGGCCTCAGCGCTTACGCACAGATACGCAGTATTTT. Its translation: CSARPQRLRTDTQYF.

The chain recombines TRBV6-4 with TRBJ2-7; 8 nucleotides line up with TRBD1. The trim removed 7 bases at V and 3 bases at J, leaving 11 bases unmatched. The CDR3 covers 15 residues. Germline CDR1 is MRHNA and CDR2 is SNTAGT. The CDR3 reads CASNLSDRGVYEQYF. The CDR3 DNA sequence: TGTGCCAGCAACCTCTCCGACAGGGGAGTCTACGAGCAGTACTTC.

V and J are TRBV7-9 and TRBJ2-7; weak D call: TRBD1 (6 bases). The germline V gene has CDR1 SEHNR and CDR2 FQNEAQ (reference sequence). With 1 base removed from V and 0 bases from J, the gap between germline ends came to 10 bases. The CDR3 sequence is 15 residues long. CDR3 region: CASSLDRDTSYEQYF. In DNA, the CDR3 is TGTGCCAGCAGCTTAGACCGGGACACCTCCTACGAGCAGTACTTC.

The rearrangement uses TRBV5-1 and TRBJ2-2; D is unclear. This CDR3 is 13 amino acids long. Germline lookup yields CDR1 SGHRS and CDR2 YFSETQ. V was pared by 1 base and J by 8 bases, with 9 bases between. In DNA, the CDR3 is TGCGCCAGCAGCTTGCTCTCCGAGGGGGAGCTGTTTTTT. This codes for CASSLLSEGELFF.

This chain joins TRBV30 and TRBJ1-2; TRBD1 agrees at 7 bases. The CDR3 length is 13 residues. Germline lookup yields CDR1 GTSNPN and CDR2 SVGIG (reference sequence). V lost 2 bases, J lost 8 bases, and 8 bases stayed unmatched. CDR3 amino acids: CAWSPDRAGGYTF. The CDR3 DNA sequence: TGTGCCTGGAGTCCTGACAGGGCCGGCGGCTACACCTTC.

The table lists this clonotype with a few counts. DNA of the CDR3: TGTGCCAGCAGCCAAGACAGTTATGGCTACACCTTC. It is translated as CASSQDSYGYTF. V and J are TRBV14 and TRBJ1-2; D unresolved. V shed 0 bases and J shed 5 bases, with 4 bases lying between them. This CDR3 has 12 residues. CDR1 is SGHDN and CDR2 is FVKESK in the germline V gene.

The rearrangement links TRBV11-1 to TRBJ1-1; D uncertain. Trimming shortened V by 5 bases and J by 1 base, and 11 bases separated the two germline ends. Per germline, CDR1 SGHAT and CDR2 FQDESV (reference sequence). This CDR3 is 14 amino acids long. CDR3 DNA: TGTGCCAGCAGCCTTGGGGAGGCGAACACTGAAGCTTTCTTT. Translated: CASSLGEANTEAFF.

This chain uses TRBV19 with TRBJ2-2, with unresolved D. Germline V lookup: CDR1 LNHDA, CDR2 SQIVND (reference sequence). V shed 8 bases and J shed 4 bases, with 8 bases lying between them. This CDR3 is built from 12 residues. CDR3 DNA: TGTGCCAGTGAACGGGTCACCGGGGAGCTGTTTTTT. This encodes CASERVTGELFF.

The CDR3 DNA follows: TGTGCCAGCAGCCCGACCGGGGAGCAATACGAGCAGTACTTC. It translates to CASSPTGEQYEQYF. The chain has TRBV12-3 or TRBV12-4 and TRBJ2-7; a possible D gene is TRBD2 (5 bases). CDR3 size: 14 residues. Trimming removed 6 bases from V and 4 bases from J, with 16 bases in between.